This T cell receptor beta chain was profiled in a study of T cells after yellow fever vaccination. The CDR3 runs to 17 residues. J lost 7 bases, V lost 0 bases, and 9 bases had no gene match. Germline lookup yields CDR1 LGHNA and CDR2 YSLEER. Study-level results: Reappearance after the booster was seen for most primary-vaccination clones, at 96% CD4 and less than 90% CD8. When the response was secondary, it was weaker but reached its peak faster, day 5 versus 15.

There are many counts of this clonotype. Antigen specificity is unknown. Generation of TCR cDNA used 5'RACE template switching (which added a universal primer site and UMIs). TCRdb redid the calling of the 5' RACE reads with MiXCR, one entry per CDR3 protein. The sample yields 360,000 or so distinct CDR3 sequences, more than 9% seen once. The sequences come from PBMCs, collected on the day of the first yellow fever vaccination. The clonotype was recovered from a man younger than 30 who received the YFV17D yellow fever vaccine. This rearrangement joins TRBV4-3 to TRBJ1-6; TRBD1 aligns across 7 bases. The CDR3 reads CASSQDGSGQRNSPLHF. The CDR3, as DNA: TGCGCCAGCAGCCAAGATGGGTCGGGACAGAGAAATTCACCCCTCCACTTT.